The source of this T cell receptor (beta chain) is a study of T cell repertoires in cytomegalovirus infection (dated by TCRdb to the late 2010s). The study in broad terms: Recently identified HLA-C-restricted CMV epitopes, whose presentation resists viral immunomodulation, were targeted by peptide stimulations together with well-studied HLA-B-restricted epitopes. The HLA type of each donor mattered for the analysis, because public TCR beta signatures pointed to carriage of CMV infection along with the matching HLA type.

Details on this clonotype: Its antigen target is currently unknown. The record has no base qualities; no much larger clone is one base away.

The instrument given in TCRdb is Illumina HiSeq 1500. Using fastp trimming at Q25 and MiXCR clonotype assembly, TCRdb reanalyzed the public sequencing data and kept in-frame beta chains. Rows with one shared CDR3 protein collapse into an entry with the most common genes and DNA. The sample table records 650,000 to 900,000 distinct CDR3 sequences; about 29% of these occur just once. Roughly 14% of the sample is taken by the ten largest. Reading from cysteine to phenylalanine, the CDR3 counts 14 amino acids. The entry retains the CDR3 DNA only, 42 bases that are in frame from base 1. CDR1 and CDR2, looked up from the germline V gene, are MNHEY and SVGEGT. Unmatched junction bases come to 4, with V trimmed by 4 bases and J by 6 bases. The treatment or condition label for this specimen denotes: in vitro stimulation with specific CMV peptide epitopes to enrich CMV-specific T cells. General findings and caveats noted by the study authors: The ex vivo response was dominated by HLA-C-restricted CMV-specific TCR beta clonotypes, which also provided the single most frequent clonotype in two of eight donors. In both this cohort and an independent roughly 330-donor cohort, the cumulative frequency of public TCR beta family members distinguished carriers of CMV infection plus the relevant HLA type.

The chain is made from TRBV6-2 or TRBV6-3 and TRBJ2-7, with TRBD1 identical over 12 junction bases. The source is a human donor in good health (CMV status not recorded). Some clones in this sample may be carry-over from other donors' samples. Here the sequenced sample was cultured CD8+ T cells from PBMCs, taken from culture after CMV antigen stimulation. For the CDR3, the sequence is CASSFPGQGAEQYF. The DNA sequence is TGTGCCAGCAGTTTTCCGGGACAGGGGGCCGAGCAGTACTTC.